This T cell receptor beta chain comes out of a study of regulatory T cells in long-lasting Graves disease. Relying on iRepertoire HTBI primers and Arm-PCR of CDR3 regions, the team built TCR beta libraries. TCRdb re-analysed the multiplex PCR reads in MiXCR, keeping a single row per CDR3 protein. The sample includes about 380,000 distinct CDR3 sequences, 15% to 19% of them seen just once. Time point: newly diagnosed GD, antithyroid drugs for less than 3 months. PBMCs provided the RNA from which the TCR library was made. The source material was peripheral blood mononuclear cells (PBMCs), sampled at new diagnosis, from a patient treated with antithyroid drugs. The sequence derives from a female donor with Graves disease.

CDR3: CASSFRGPISYEQYF. CDR3 coding DNA: TGTGCCAGCAGTTTTCGGGGACCGATATCCTACGAGCAGTACTTC. This rearrangement joins TRBV12-3 or TRBV12-4 to TRBJ2-7, with D possibly being TRBD1 or TRBD2 (5 bases each). V lost 3 bases and J lost 1, with 13 bases in between. The CDR3 is 15 amino acids.